The next 22 T cell receptor beta chains were all read from a single sample in a study of patients and donors after allogeneic stem cell transplantation. TCRdb recomputed calls from the RT-PCR reads with MiXCR, one row per CDR3 protein. The table shows tens of thousands of distinct CDR3 sequences, with less than 30% occurring only once. The specimen was blood, either unsorted or a sorted T cell fraction (not recorded which). These TCRs come from a human donor who was either an allogeneic HSCT recipient or a stem cell or donor lymphocyte infusion donor (not recorded which). It is not recorded whose cells these are; they may come from a transplant donor.

This chain connects TRBV6-2 or TRBV6-3 to TRBJ1-1, with TRBD1 matching 7 bases. Germline V lookup: CDR1 MNHEY, CDR2 SVGEGT. The CDR3 is 14 amino acids. The trim removed 6 bases at V and 3 bases at J, leaving 7 bases unmatched. CDR3 region: CASSPGQAYTEAFF. CDR3 bases: TGTGCCAGCAGCCCCGGACAGGCTTACACTGAAGCTTTCTTT.

The V gene is TRBV4-1, the J gene TRBJ2-5; weak D call: TRBD2 (5 bases). Germline V gene lookup returns CDR1 MGHRA and CDR2 YSYEKL. The CDR3 covers 15 residues. The V end lost 3 bases, the J end lost 5 bases, and 16 bases lay between the germline ends. Written as DNA, the CDR3 is TGCGCCAGCAGCCAGACACTGATCGGCGGGGAGACCCAGTACTTC. Protein product: CASSQTLIGGETQYF.

The chain employs TRBV5-1 and TRBJ1-6, with TRBD1 as a possible D gene (5 bases). With 4 bases removed from V and 7 bases from J, the gap between germline ends came to 15 bases. In germline, CDR1 is SGHRS, CDR2 YFSETQ. The CDR3 totals 15 residues. In nucleotides, the CDR3 is TGCGCCAGCAGCAGGGCCGGGACCGAAAATTCACCCCTCCACTTT. Translating gives CASSRAGTENSPLHF.

This clonotype was seen more than once but under ten times. This chain's CDR3 is CASSVDSGREPQHF. CDR3 bases: TGTGCCAGCAGCGTCGACTCGGGCAGGGAGCCCCAGCATTTT. V usage is TRBV9 and J usage is TRBJ1-5; possible D gene TRBD1, 5 bases. This CDR3 is built from 14 residues. Trimming took 2 bases from V and 8 from J, leaving 14 bases between them. The germline V gene has CDR1 SGDLS and CDR2 YYNGEE.

This clonotype occurred a few times. The chain combines TRBV12-3 or TRBV12-4 with TRBJ1-2, with 8 bases matching TRBD1. V was pared by 7 bases and J by 5 bases, with 18 bases of the junction left unmatched. This CDR3 region has 17 residues. The CDR3 loop reads CASIPPDRGKGRYGYTF. As DNA, the CDR3 is TGTGCCAGCATTCCCCCCGACAGGGGCAAAGGGCGATATGGCTACACCTTC.

The chain couples TRBV20-1 to TRBJ2-5; 7 positions agree with TRBD2. The CDR3 contains 13 residues. V shed 5 bases and J 2 bases; nucleotides not matched to a gene: 5. Germline V gene sequence: CDR1 DFQATT, CDR2 SNEGSKA (reference sequence). The CDR3 here is CSAPGLGQETQYF. CDR3 sequence (DNA): TGCAGTGCTCCCGGACTAGGGCAAGAGACCCAGTACTTC.

The chain is built from TRBV20-1 and TRBJ1-2, with TRBD1 identical over 9 bases. This CDR3 contains 12 residues. V gave up 5 bases and J gave up 7 bases; unmatched junction bases: 5. Looked up from germline, CDR1 is DFQATT and CDR2 is SNEGSKA (reference sequence). The CDR3 DNA is TGCAGTGCTCCCGGGACAGGGAGTGGCTACACCTTC. Its translation is CSAPGTGSGYTF.

The chain links TRBV29-1 to TRBJ2-3; 9 bases line up with TRBD1. Germline trimming cut 6 bases from V and 5 bases from J; bases unmatched to any gene: 9. Germline values: CDR1 SQVTM, CDR2 ANQGSEA. The CDR3 runs to 14 residues. The CDR3 region is CSVVKTGGGDTQYF. The CDR3 nucleotides are TGCAGCGTCGTCAAAACAGGGGGCGGAGATACGCAGTATTTT.

This chain connects TRBV5-1 to TRBJ2-1; tentative D call: TRBD2 (5 bases). There are 16 residues in the CDR3. V lost 0 bases, J lost 0 bases, and 10 bases lay in between. From germline, CDR1 is SGHRS and CDR2 YFSETQ. The CDR3 reads CASSLVLAGSYNEQFF. The CDR3, as DNA: TGCGCCAGCAGCTTGGTCTTGGCGGGCTCCTACAATGAGCAGTTCTTC.

This clonotype has just a few counts. The genes are TRBV12-3 or TRBV12-4 and TRBJ1-1, with D unresolved. Between the trimmed V and J ends, which lost 5 bases and 4 bases, there was a span of 17 bases. The CDR3 extends over 15 amino acids. CDR3 loop: CASSPRTEWVTEAFF. CDR3 in DNA: TGTGCCAGCAGTCCAAGGACTGAATGGGTCACTGAAGCTTTCTTT.

This clonotype was counted a few times. The chain employs TRBV2 and TRBJ1-1, with 8 bases matching TRBD1. This CDR3 has 14 amino acids. Germline trimming cut 6 bases from V and 5 bases from J; bases unmatched to any gene: 8. Germline-derived CDR1 and CDR2 are SNHLY and FYNNEI. CDR3 region: CASRAGQAYTEAFF. The CDR3 DNA sequence: TGTGCCAGCAGGGCGGGACAGGCCTATACTGAAGCTTTCTTT. Combining the CDR3 with reference TRBV2 and TRBJ1-1 gives the whole variable domain EPEVTQTPSHQVTQMGQEVILRCVPISNHLYFYWYRQILGQKVEFLVSFYNNEISEKSEIFDDQFSVERPDGSNFTLKIRSTKLEDSAMYFCASRAGQAYTEAFFGQGTRLTVV.

The chain has TRBV2 and TRBJ2-7; possible D gene TRBD2, 5 bases. In germline, CDR1 is SNHLY, CDR2 FYNNEI. V lost 7 bases and J 0 bases, leaving 16 bases between the germline ends. This CDR3 is 15 amino acids long. In DNA form, the CDR3 reads TGTGCCAGCAAACGTCAGGAGGAGAACTCCTACGAGCAGTACTTC. This sequence encodes CASKRQEENSYEQYF.

The genes are TRBV7-3 and TRBJ2-3; 7 bases align to TRBD1. The junction had 12 bases not matched to a gene; V was cut back by 5 bases and J by 4 bases. Germline V gives CDR1 SGHTA, CDR2 FQGTGA. The CDR3 extends over 16 amino acids. DNA for the CDR3: TGTGCCAGCAGCGCATTCTCCGGGACAGATGCAGATACGCAGTATTTT. Its translation: CASSAFSGTDADTQYF.

V and J are TRBV11-3 and TRBJ1-4; the match to TRBD1 covers 9 bases. Looked up from germline, CDR1 is SGHNT and CDR2 is YENEEA. This CDR3 spans 14 amino acids. With V trimmed by 5 bases and J by 5 bases, 3 bases remained unmatched. The CDR3 spells CASSRDRVNEKLFF. As DNA, the CDR3 is TGTGCCAGCAGCCGGGACAGGGTAAATGAAAAACTGTTTTTT.

This clonotype was recorded a few times. In DNA, the CDR3 is TGCAGTGCTAGTCCCGGACACATGAACACTGAAGCTTTCTTT. Its translation: CSASPGHMNTEAFF. The rearrangement uses TRBV20-1 and TRBJ1-1, with D maybe TRBD1 (5 bases). The CDR3 extends over 14 amino acids. Germline CDR1 and CDR2: DFQATT and SNEGSKA (reference sequence). The V and J ends lost 3 bases and 0 bases respectively, with 11 bases between them.

This clonotype showed up just a few times. The V call is TRBV4-1, the J call TRBJ1-6, with a possible D match to TRBD1 (6 bases). Trimming cost V 3 bases and J 10 bases, with 19 bases left between them. Germline CDR1 MGHRA, CDR2 YSYEKL. The CDR3 length is 16 residues. In nucleotides, the CDR3 is TGCGCCAGCAGCCATCAATTTGGGGGGCTAGACTCACCCCTCCACTTT. Translation gives CASSHQFGGLDSPLHF.

The genes are TRBV4-1 and TRBJ1-4; D is ambiguous. The V gene's germline CDR1 is MGHRA and CDR2 YSYEKL. The CDR3 loop spans 14 amino acids. V lost 8 bases and J lost 0, with 10 bases in between. The CDR3 here is CASGWTATNEKLFF. The CDR3 DNA follows: TGCGCCAGCGGATGGACTGCAACTAATGAAAAACTGTTTTTT.

The CDR3 nucleotides read TGTGCCAGCAGCTTCCGCTCCCCTAGCACAGATACGCAGTATTTT. Protein: CASSFRSPSTDTQYF. The J gene is TRBJ2-3, the V gene TRBV5-5; D is ambiguous. Germline CDR1 reads SGHKS; CDR2 reads YYEKEE (reference sequence). V lost 2 bases and J 0 bases, leaving 10 bases between the germline ends. The CDR3 has 15 residues.

CDR3 sequence (DNA): TGCAGCGTTGAGCAGGGGGCGTCCTACGAGCAGTACTTC. Translated: CSVEQGASYEQYF. This rearrangement joins TRBV29-1 to TRBJ2-7, with 8 bases lining up with TRBD1. Germline V gives CDR1 SQVTM, CDR2 ANQGSEA. The V segment lost 3 bases and the J segment 1 base; nucleotides outside the gene matches: 2. This CDR3 is built from 13 residues.

The chain uses TRBV4-2 and TRBJ2-7, with TRBD2 matching over 10 bases. The CDR3 runs 15 residues. Trimming at V came to 0 bases and at J to 5 bases, leaving 4 bases not matched to a gene. Germline V CDR1 and CDR2: LGHNA, YNFKEQ. CDR3 residues: CASSQDYLAGDEQYF. CDR3 coding DNA: TGTGCCAGCAGCCAAGACTATCTAGCGGGAGACGAGCAGTACTTC.

The chain recombines TRBV7-2 with TRBJ1-6; D call uncertain. Deletions cut 5 bases from V and 4 bases from J, with 27 bases between. There are 20 residues in the CDR3. Germline values: CDR1 SGHTA, CDR2 FQGNSA. The CDR3 reads CASSLPRAEFPRRYNSPLHF. In nucleotides, the CDR3 is TGTGCCAGCAGCCTCCCGCGGGCAGAGTTCCCTCGTCGATATAATTCACCCCTCCACTTT.

This clonotype turned up a few times. V and J are TRBV7-6 and TRBJ2-1, with TRBD1 as a possible D gene (6 bases). The CDR3 totals 19 residues. The germline gives CDR1 SGHVS, CDR2 FNYEAQ. Trimming left V 5 bases short and J 8 bases short, with 31 bases between. In nucleotides, the CDR3 is TGTGCCAGCAGCCTTACCGTAACAGGGCTACAGGGATGGGTGCATGAGCAGTTCTTC. This translates into CASSLTVTGLQGWVHEQFF.